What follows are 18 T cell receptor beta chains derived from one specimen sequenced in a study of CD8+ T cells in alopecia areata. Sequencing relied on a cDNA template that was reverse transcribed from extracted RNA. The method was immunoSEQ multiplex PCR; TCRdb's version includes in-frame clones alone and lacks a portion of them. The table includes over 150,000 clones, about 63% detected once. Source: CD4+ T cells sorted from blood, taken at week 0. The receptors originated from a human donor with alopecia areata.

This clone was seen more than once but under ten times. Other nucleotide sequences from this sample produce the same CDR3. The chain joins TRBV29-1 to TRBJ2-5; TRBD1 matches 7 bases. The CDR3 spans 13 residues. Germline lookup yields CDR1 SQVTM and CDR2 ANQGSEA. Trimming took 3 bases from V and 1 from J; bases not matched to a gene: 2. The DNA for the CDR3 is TGCAGCGTTGAGGGACAGCCCCAAGAGACCCAGTACTTC. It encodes CSVEGQPQETQYF.

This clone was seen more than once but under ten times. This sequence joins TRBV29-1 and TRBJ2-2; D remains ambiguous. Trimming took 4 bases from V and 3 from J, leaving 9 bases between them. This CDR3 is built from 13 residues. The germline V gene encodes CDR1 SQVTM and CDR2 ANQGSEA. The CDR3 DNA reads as TGCAGCGTTGTTTTACGCTACACCGGGGAGCTGTTTTTT. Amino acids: CSVVLRYTGELFF.

CDR3 sequence (DNA): TGTGCCAGCAGTGATTCGGGGGTTAGTTCACCCCTCCACTTT. Amino acid sequence: CASSDSGVSSPLHF. The rearrangement uses TRBV25-1 and TRBJ1-6; weak D call: TRBD1 (5 bases). V gave up 3 bases and J gave up 9 bases, with 12 bases separating them. CDR1 and CDR2 from the germline V gene are MGHDK and SYGVNS. The CDR3 sequence is 14 residues long.

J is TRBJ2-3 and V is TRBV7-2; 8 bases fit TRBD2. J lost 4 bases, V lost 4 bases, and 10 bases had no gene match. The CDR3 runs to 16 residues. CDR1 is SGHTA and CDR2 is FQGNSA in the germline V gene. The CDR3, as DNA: TGTGCCAGCAGCTCAGGACTAGCCAGATCTGCAGATACGCAGTATTTT. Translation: CASSSGLARSADTQYF.

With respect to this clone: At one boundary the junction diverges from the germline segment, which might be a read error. CDR3 bases: TGTGCCATCAGTGAGTCTTCGACAGGAGACATCTATGGCTACACCTTC. Residues: CAISESSTGDIYGYTF. The V and J genes are TRBV6-1 and TRBJ1-2, with D possibly TRBD1 on 6 matching bases. The germline V gene has CDR1 MNHNS and CDR2 SASEGT. There are 16 residues in the CDR3.

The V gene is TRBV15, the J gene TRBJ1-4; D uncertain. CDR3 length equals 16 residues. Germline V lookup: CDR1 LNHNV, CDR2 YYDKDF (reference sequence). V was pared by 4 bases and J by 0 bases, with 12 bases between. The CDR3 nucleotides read TGTGCCACCAGCATAGGTCGACGGTCAACTAATGAAAAACTGTTTTTT. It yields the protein CATSIGRRSTNEKLFF.

The CDR3 DNA sequence: TGCGCCAGCAGCCCGGACTCCCCCTGGGGCCAAGAGACCCAGTACTTC. Translating it yields CASSPDSPWGQETQYF. The chain carries TRBV5-1 and TRBJ2-5; maybe TRBD2 (5 bases). Trimming took 4 bases from V and 1 from J, leaving 17 bases between them. From germline, CDR1 is SGHRS and CDR2 YFSETQ. The CDR3 is made up of 16 amino acids.

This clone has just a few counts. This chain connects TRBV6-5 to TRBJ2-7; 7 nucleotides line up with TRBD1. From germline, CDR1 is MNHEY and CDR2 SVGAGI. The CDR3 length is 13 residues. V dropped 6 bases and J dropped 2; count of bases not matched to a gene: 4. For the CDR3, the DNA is TGTGCCAGCAGCCGGGACAGAACCTACGAGCAGTACTTC. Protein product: CASSRDRTYEQYF.

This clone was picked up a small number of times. Here the CDR3 reads CASSSQGQVDGEQYF. CDR3 DNA: TGTGCCAGCAGCTCCCAAGGACAGGTAGATGGCGAGCAGTACTTC. The rearrangement uses TRBV7-8 and TRBJ2-7; 7 bases map to TRBD1. Germline V gives CDR1 SGHVS, CDR2 FQNEAQ. The CDR3 length is 15 residues. Trimming cost V 4 bases and J 6 bases; bases outside gene matches: 12.

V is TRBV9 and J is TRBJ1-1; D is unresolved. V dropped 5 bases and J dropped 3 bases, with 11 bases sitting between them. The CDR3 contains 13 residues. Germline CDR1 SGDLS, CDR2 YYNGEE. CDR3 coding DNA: TGTGCCAGCAGTCGGATCCCATACACTGAAGCTTTCTTT. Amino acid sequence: CASSRIPYTEAFF.

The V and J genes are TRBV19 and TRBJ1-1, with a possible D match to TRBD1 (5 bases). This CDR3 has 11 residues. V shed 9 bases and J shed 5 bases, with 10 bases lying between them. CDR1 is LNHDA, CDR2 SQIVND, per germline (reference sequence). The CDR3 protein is CASQRGTEAFF. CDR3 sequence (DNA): TGTGCCAGCCAAAGGGGTACTGAAGCTTTCTTT.

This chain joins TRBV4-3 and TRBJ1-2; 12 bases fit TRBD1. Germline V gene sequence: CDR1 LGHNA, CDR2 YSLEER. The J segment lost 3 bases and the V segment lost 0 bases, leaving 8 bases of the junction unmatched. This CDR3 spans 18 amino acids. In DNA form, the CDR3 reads TGCGCCAGCAGCCAAGATCTGGGGACAGGGGGCGCGGACTATGGCTACACCTTC. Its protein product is CASSQDLGTGGADYGYTF.

The CDR3 nucleotides are TGTGCCAGCAGCTTCGGGGGCACAGATACGCAGTATTTT. Translating it yields CASSFGGTDTQYF. The chain carries TRBV7-3 and TRBJ2-3; the D gene is possibly TRBD2 (5 bases). CDR3 length: 13 amino acids. With 3 bases removed from V and 1 base from J, the gap between germline ends came to 5 bases. Germline CDR1 SGHTA, CDR2 FQGTGA.

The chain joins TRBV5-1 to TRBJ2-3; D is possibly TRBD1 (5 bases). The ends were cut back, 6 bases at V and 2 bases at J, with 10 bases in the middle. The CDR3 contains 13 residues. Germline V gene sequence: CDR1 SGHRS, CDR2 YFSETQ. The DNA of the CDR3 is TGCGCCAGCAATTCGGACAACACAGATACGCAGTATTTT. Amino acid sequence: CASNSDNTDTQYF.

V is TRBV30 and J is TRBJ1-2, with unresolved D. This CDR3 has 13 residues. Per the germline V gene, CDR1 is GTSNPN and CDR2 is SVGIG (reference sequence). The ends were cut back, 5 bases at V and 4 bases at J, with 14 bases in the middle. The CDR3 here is CAWSVGNGYGYTF. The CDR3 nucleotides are TGTGCCTGGTCAGTGGGGAATGGCTATGGCTACACCTTC.

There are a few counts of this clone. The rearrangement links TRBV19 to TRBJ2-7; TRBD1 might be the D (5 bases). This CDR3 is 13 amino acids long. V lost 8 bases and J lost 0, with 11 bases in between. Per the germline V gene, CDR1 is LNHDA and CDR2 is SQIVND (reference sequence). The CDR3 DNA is TGTGCCAGTGGACACCTAAACTCCTACGAGCAGTACTTC. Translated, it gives CASGHLNSYEQYF.

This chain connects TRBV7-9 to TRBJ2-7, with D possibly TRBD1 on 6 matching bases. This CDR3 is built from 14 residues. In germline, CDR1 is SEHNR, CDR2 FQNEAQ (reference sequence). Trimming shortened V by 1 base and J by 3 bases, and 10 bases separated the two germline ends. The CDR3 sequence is CASSLGDKLYEQYF. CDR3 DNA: TGTGCCAGCAGCTTAGGGGACAAGCTCTACGAGCAGTACTTC.

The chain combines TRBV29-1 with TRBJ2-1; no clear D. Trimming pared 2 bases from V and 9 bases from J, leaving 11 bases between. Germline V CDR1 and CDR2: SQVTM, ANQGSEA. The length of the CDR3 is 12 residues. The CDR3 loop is CSVEKVVGEQFF. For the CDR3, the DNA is TGCAGCGTTGAAAAAGTCGTCGGTGAGCAGTTCTTC.